This T cell receptor beta chain comes out of a study of blood T cells in healthy people across ages. This clonotype occurred a few times. A J-beta primer mix and a sample-barcoded 5' primer were used in a second PCR of roughly 6 to 12 cycles. TCRdb used MiXCR to reprocess the 5' RACE reads, holding one entry per CDR3 protein. The sample consists of some 710,000 distinct CDR3 sequences, around a fifth of them appearing once. This TCR came from a man between 65 and 79 years old in good health. Sequencing input: blood.

CDR3 region: CASSELARDTDTQYF. CDR3 sequence (DNA): TGTGCCAGCAGCGAACTAGCGCGAGACACAGATACGCAGTATTTT. This chain joins TRBV11-2 and TRBJ2-3; 7 bases fit TRBD2. Germline trimming cut 5 bases from V and 2 bases from J; bases unmatched to any gene: 7. Germline lookup yields CDR1 SGHAT and CDR2 FQNNGV. The CDR3 has 15 residues.